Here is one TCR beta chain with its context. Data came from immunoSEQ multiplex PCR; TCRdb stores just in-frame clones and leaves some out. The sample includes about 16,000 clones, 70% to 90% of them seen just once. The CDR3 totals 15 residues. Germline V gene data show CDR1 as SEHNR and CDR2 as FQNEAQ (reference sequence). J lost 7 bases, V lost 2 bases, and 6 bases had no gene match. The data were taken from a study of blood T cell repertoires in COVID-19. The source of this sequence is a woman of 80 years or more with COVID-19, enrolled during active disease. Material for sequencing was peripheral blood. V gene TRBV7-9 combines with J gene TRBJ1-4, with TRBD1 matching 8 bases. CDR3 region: CASSLSGQGGEKLFF. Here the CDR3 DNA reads TGTGCCAGCAGCTTATCAGGACAGGGCGGTGAAAAACTGTTTTTT.